A selection of T cell receptor beta chains follows, all from one sample in a study of OX40 agonist ivuxolimab in advanced cancers. The assay was immunoSEQ multiplex PCR, and TCRdb's table has in-frame clones only and misses some. Of approximately 25,000 clones listed, over 75% are singletons. This material consisted of CD4+ or CD8+ T cells sorted from blood, taken in a trial of the OX40 agonist ivuxolimab. These receptors were taken from an adult with an advanced solid tumor such as melanoma, head and neck, liver or kidney cancer. Both conserved end residues are part of each CDR3. D genes are given only for firm matches. Clone size is shown for a subset of rows, as once, few, many or a class of expanded clone.

abundance: -
j_gene: TRBJ2-7
d_gene: -
v_gene: TRBV7-3
CDR3nt: TGTGCCAGCAGCGCAGGGCGGGAGCAGTACTTC
CDR3aa: CASSAGREQYF

abundance: -
j_gene: TRBJ2-7
d_gene: -
v_gene: TRBV5-1
CDR3nt: TGCGCCAGCAGCTTGGCTGAAGGAGGGCCGTACGAGCAGTACTTC
CDR3aa: CASSLAEGGPYEQYF

abundance: few
j_gene: TRBJ2-3
d_gene: TRBD2
v_gene: TRBV7-9
CDR3nt: TGTGCCAGCAGCAAAAACCCAGCGGGGGGGAGCACAGATACGCAGTATTTT
CDR3aa: CASSKNPAGGSTDTQYF

abundance: -
j_gene: TRBJ2-3
d_gene: -
v_gene: TRBV11-2
CDR3nt: TGTGCCAGCAGCTACACAGATACGCAGTATTTT
CDR3aa: CASSYTDTQYF

abundance: -
j_gene: TRBJ1-3
d_gene: -
v_gene: TRBV19
CDR3nt: TGTGCCAGTAGTATGGGCTCTGGAAACACCATATATTTT
CDR3aa: CASSMGSGNTIYF

abundance: -
j_gene: TRBJ2-3
d_gene: -
v_gene: TRBV29-1
CDR3nt: TGCAGCGTTGAGGTAGCGGACACAGATACGCAGTATTTT
CDR3aa: CSVEVADTDTQYF

abundance: -
j_gene: TRBJ1-1
d_gene: -
v_gene: TRBV6-5
CDR3nt: TGTGCCAGCAGTTATATGGGGACAGAAGCTTTCTTT
CDR3aa: CASSYMGTEAFF

abundance: -
j_gene: TRBJ2-7
d_gene: -
v_gene: TRBV9
CDR3nt: TGTGCCAGCAGCTTGGACGGGAGCTCCTACGAGCAGTACTTC
CDR3aa: CASSLDGSSYEQYF

abundance: -
j_gene: TRBJ1-2
d_gene: -
v_gene: TRBV28
CDR3nt: TGTGCCAGCAGTTTATATGTCAGGGCTGGCTACACCTTC
CDR3aa: CASSLYVRAGYTF

abundance: -
j_gene: TRBJ1-5
d_gene: -
v_gene: TRBV28
CDR3nt: TGTGCCAGCAGTTTTCAAGGGGTAAGCAATCAGCCCCAGCATTTT
CDR3aa: CASSFQGVSNQPQHF

abundance: few
j_gene: TRBJ2-3
d_gene: -
v_gene: TRBV6-8
CDR3nt: TGTGCCAGCAGCCATTCAGATACGCAGTATTTT
CDR3aa: CASSHSDTQYF